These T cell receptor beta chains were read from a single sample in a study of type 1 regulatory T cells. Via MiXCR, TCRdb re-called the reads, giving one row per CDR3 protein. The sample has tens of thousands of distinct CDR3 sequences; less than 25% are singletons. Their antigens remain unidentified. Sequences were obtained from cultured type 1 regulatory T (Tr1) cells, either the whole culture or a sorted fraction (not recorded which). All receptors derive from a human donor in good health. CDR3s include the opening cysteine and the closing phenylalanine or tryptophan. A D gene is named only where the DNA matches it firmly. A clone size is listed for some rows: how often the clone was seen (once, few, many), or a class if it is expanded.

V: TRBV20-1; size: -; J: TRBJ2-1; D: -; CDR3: CSAGGQFSYNEQFF; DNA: TGCAGTGCGGGGGGGCAGTTCTCCTACAATGAGCAGTTCTTC
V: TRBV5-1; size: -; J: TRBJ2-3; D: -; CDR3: CASAYAKLDTQYF; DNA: TGCGCCAGCGCCTACGCCAAGCTCGATACGCAGTATTTT
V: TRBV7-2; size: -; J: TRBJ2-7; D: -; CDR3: CASSALGEQYF; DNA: TGTGCCAGCAGCGCGCTAGGCGAGCAGTACTTC
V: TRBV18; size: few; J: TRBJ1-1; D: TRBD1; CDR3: CASSLSQLSGGKGRTEAFF; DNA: TGTGCCAGCTCACTCTCCCAGTTATCAGGGGGCAAGGGGAGGACTGAAGCTTTCTTT
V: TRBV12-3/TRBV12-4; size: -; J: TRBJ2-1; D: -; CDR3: CASSLTREEQFF; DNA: TGTGCCAGCAGTTTAACTAGGGAGGAGCAGTTCTTC
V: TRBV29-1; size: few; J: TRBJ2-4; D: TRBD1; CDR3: CSVEDRGRNIQYF; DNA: TGCAGCGTTGAAGACAGGGGGCGAAACATTCAGTACTTC
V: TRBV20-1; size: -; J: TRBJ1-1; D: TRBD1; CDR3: CSARKEGATTEAFF; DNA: TGCAGTGCTAGAAAAGAGGGGGCGACCACTGAAGCTTTCTTT
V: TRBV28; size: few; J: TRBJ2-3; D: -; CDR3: CASSTWGLGGTDTQYF; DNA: TGTGCCAGCAGCACCTGGGGGCTAGGAGGAACAGATACGCAGTATTTT
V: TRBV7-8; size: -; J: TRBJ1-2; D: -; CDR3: CASSLVISRNRYGYTF; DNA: TGTGCCAGCAGCTTAGTAATAAGTAGAAACCGTTATGGCTACACCTTC
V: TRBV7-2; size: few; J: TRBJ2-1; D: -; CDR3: CASSPSNSPAYNEQFF; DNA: TGTGCCAGCAGCCCTAGCAACTCCCCTGCCTACAATGAGCAGTTCTTC
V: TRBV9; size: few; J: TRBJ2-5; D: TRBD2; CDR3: CASSVGVAGVEETQYF; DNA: TGTGCCAGCAGCGTAGGGGTAGCGGGAGTAGAAGAGACCCAGTACTTC
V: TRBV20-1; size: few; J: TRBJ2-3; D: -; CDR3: CSAGGRSTDTQYF; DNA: TGCAGTGCTGGCGGACGTAGCACAGATACGCAGTATTTT
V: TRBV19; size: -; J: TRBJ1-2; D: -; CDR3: CASSPQARVGYGYTF; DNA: TGTGCCAGTAGTCCACAGGCAAGGGTCGGCTATGGCTACACCTTC
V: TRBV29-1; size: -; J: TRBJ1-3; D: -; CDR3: CSVEGLSGNTIYF; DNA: TGCAGCGTTGAGGGTCTCTCTGGAAACACCATATATTTT
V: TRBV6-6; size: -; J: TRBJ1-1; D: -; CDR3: CASSYSEGTTEAFF; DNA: TGTGCCAGCAGTTACTCCGAGGGTACCACTGAAGCTTTCTTT
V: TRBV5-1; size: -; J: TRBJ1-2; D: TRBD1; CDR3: CASRTGTEAPYGYTF; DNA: TGCGCCAGCAGGACCGGGACAGAAGCGCCCTATGGCTACACCTTC
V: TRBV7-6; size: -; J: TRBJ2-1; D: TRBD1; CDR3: CASSPKGGLQNNEQFF; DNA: TGTGCCAGCAGCCCGAAAGGGGGCTTACAAAACAATGAGCAGTTCTTC
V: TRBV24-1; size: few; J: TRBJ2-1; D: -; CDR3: CATSDHRSPYNEQFF; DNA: TGTGCCACCAGTGATCACAGGTCACCCTACAATGAGCAGTTCTTC
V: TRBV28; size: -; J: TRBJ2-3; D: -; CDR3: CASSPPPRDTQYF; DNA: TGTGCCAGCAGTCCCCCACCCAGGGATACGCAGTATTTT
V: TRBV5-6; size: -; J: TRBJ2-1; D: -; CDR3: CASSLVASIYNEQFF; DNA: TGTGCCAGCAGCTTGGTAGCTTCCATCTACAATGAGCAGTTCTTC
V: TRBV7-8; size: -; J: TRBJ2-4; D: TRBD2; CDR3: CASSLGTSGNIQYF; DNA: TGTGCCAGCAGCCTCGGGACTAGCGGGAACATTCAGTACTTC
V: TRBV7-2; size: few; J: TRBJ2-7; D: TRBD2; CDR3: CASSIGLAGYEQYF; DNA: TGTGCCAGCAGCATTGGACTAGCGGGATACGAGCAGTACTTC
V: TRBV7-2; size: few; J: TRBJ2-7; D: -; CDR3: CASSPHPAYEQYF; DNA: TGTGCCAGCAGCCCCCATCCAGCCTACGAGCAGTACTTC
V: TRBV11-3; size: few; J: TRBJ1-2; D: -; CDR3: CASSPRDTSYGYTF; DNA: TGTGCCAGCAGCCCCCGGGACACCAGCTATGGCTACACCTTC
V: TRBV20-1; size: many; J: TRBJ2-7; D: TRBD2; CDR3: CSASRSGGYEQYF; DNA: TGCAGTGCTAGTCGGAGCGGGGGCTACGAGCAGTACTTC
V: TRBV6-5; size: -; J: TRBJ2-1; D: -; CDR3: CASSLRAPGVSSYNEQFF; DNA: TGTGCCAGCAGTCTAAGGGCCCCGGGGGTGAGCTCCTACAATGAGCAGTTCTTC
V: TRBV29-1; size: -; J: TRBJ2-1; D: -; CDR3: CSVESRSVSYNEQFF; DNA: TGCAGCGTTGAAAGTCGAAGCGTCAGTTACAATGAGCAGTTCTTC
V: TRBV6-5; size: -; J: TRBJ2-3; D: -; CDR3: CASTQTSTDTQYF; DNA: TGTGCCAGCACCCAAACTAGCACAGATACGCAGTATTTT
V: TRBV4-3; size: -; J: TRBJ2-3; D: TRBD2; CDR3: CASSLGPTSADTQYF; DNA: TGCGCCAGCAGCCTGGGACCGACTAGCGCAGATACGCAGTATTTT
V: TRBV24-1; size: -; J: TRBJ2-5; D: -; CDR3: CATSDTAVGRLYF; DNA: TGTGCCACCAGTGACACAGCCGTCGGACGGCTGTACTTC
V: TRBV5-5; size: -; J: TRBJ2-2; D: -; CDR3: CASSLEAGTTGELFF; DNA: TGTGCCAGCAGCTTGGAAGCAGGGACCACCGGGGAGCTGTTTTTT
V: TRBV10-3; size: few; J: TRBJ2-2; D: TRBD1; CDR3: CAISNTGGGNTGELFF; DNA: TGTGCCATCAGCAACACAGGGGGCGGGAACACCGGGGAGCTGTTTTTT
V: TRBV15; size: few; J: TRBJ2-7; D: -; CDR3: CATSRGVGPAYEQYF; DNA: TGTGCCACCAGCAGAGGAGTAGGACCGGCCTACGAGCAGTACTTC
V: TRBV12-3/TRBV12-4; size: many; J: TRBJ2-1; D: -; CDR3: CASSFGGTSYNEQFF; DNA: TGTGCCAGCAGTTTCGGCGGTACTTCCTACAATGAGCAGTTCTTC
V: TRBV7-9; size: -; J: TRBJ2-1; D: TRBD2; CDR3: CASSSQRRGLAGGRSYNEQFF; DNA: TGTGCCAGCAGCTCGCAGCGTAGGGGACTAGCGGGAGGTCGCTCCTACAATGAGCAGTTCTTC
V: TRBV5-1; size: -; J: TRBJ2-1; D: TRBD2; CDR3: CASSGTSGSTGQFF; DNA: TGCGCCAGCAGCGGAACAAGCGGGAGTACTGGGCAGTTCTTC
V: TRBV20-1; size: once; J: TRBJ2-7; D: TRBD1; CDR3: CSATTGTDLSNEQYF; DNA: TGCAGTGCTACAACCGGGACAGACCTCTCCAACGAGCAGTACTTC
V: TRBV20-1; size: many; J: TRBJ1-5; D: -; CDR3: CSAEQGHGNQPQHF; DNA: TGCAGTGCCGAACAGGGTCATGGCAATCAGCCCCAGCATTTT
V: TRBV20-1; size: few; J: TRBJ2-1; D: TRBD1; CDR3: CSAGYRGPSSYNEQFF; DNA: TGCAGTGCTGGATACAGGGGGCCCAGCTCCTACAATGAGCAGTTCTTC
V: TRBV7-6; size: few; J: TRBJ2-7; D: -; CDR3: CASSPLPGSSYEQYF; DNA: TGTGCCAGCAGCCCGCTCCCGGGATCGTCCTACGAGCAGTACTTC
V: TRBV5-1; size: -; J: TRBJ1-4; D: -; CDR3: CASSFGGGEKLFF; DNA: TGCGCCAGCAGCTTCGGGGGAGGAGAAAAACTGTTTTTT
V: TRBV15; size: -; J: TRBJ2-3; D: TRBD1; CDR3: CATTGGKIDTQYF; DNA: TGTGCCACGACAGGGGGAAAAATCGATACGCAGTATTTT
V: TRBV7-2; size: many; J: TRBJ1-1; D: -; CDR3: CASSLYTEAFF; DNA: TGTGCCAGCAGCTTGTACACTGAAGCTTTCTTT